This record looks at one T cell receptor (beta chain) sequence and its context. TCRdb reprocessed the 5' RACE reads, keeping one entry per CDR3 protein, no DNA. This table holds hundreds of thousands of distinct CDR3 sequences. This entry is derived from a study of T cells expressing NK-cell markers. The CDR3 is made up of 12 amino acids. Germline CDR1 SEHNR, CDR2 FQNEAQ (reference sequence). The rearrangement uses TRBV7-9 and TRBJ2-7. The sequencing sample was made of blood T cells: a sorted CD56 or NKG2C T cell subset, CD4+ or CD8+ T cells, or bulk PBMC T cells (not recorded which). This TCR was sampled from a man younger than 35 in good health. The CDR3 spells CASSLYDDEQYF.